A selection of T cell receptor beta chains follows, all from one sample in a study of CD8+ T cells in alopecia areata. TCRdb's table, derived via immunoSEQ multiplex PCR, lists solely in-frame clones and lacks some. The sample consists of fewer than 250,000 clones, 50% to 60% of them appearing once. Sequenced material: CD4+ T cells sorted from blood, taken at week 4, from a patient treated with tofacitinib. The receptors derive from a human donor with alopecia areata. CDR3s include the opening cysteine and the closing phenylalanine or tryptophan. The D gene is left open where the match is weak. Part of the rows lack a size; the others show once, few, many or a class for expanded clones.

>NA|TRBV29-1|TRBJ2-3|NA
CSVDTDPNTQYF
TGCAGCGTTGACACGGACCCAAATACGCAGTATTTT
>NA|TRBV6-1|TRBJ2-1|NA
CASSVVRNEQFF
TGTGCCAGCAGTGTGGTACGGAATGAGCAGTTCTTC
>TRBD2|TRBV7-8|TRBJ2-7|few
CASSPRGLAGGAGKQYF
TGTGCCAGCAGCCCAAGGGGACTAGCGGGAGGGGCCGGCAAGCAGTACTTC
>TRBD2|TRBV9|TRBJ2-7|NA
CASSFGTSGNYEQYF
TGTGCCAGCAGCTTTGGGACTAGCGGTAACTACGAGCAGTACTTC
>TRBD1|TRBV11-2|TRBJ2-2|many
CASRQRDRAFPGELFF
TGTGCCAGCAGACAACGGGACAGGGCTTTTCCCGGGGAGCTGTTTTTT
>NA|TRBV19|TRBJ1-1|NA
CASSIGQSNTEAFF
TGTGCCAGTAGTATTGGACAGTCGAACACTGAAGCTTTCTTT
>NA|TRBV30|TRBJ1-2|few
CAWSLQVGDYGYTF
TGTGCCTGGAGTTTACAGGTTGGCGACTATGGCTACACCTTC
>TRBD2|TRBV7-2|TRBJ2-1|NA
CASSLALAGGGEQFF
TGTGCCAGCAGCTTAGCTCTAGCGGGAGGAGGTGAGCAGTTCTTC
>NA|TRBV29-1|TRBJ1-4|NA
CSVGQNEKLFF
TGCAGCGTTGGGCAGAATGAAAAACTGTTTTTT
>TRBD2|TRBV4-2|TRBJ2-2|NA
CASSQELAQMAGELFF
TGTGCCAGCAGCCAAGAACTAGCGCAAATGGCCGGGGAGCTGTTTTTT
>NA|TRBV7-2|TRBJ2-3|NA
CASSFQGRADTQYF
TGTGCCAGCAGCTTCCAAGGTCGCGCAGATACGCAGTATTTT
>TRBD2|TRBV9|TRBJ2-4|few
CASSVGLAGGIKNIQYF
TGTGCCAGCAGCGTAGGACTAGCGGGAGGGATTAAAAACATTCAGTACTTC
>TRBD1|TRBV27|TRBJ1-4|few
CASSLLQGKLFF
TGTGCCAGCAGTTTACTACAGGGGAAACTGTTTTTT
>TRBD2|TRBV30|TRBJ2-6|few
CAWSRLASSSGANVLTF
TGTGCCTGGAGCCGACTAGCGTCGAGCTCTGGGGCCAACGTCCTGACTTTC
>NA|TRBV11-2|TRBJ2-5|few
CASSLSLPGWAQYF
TGTGCCAGCAGCTTATCTCTCCCGGGATGGGCCCAGTACTTC
>NA|TRBV2|TRBJ1-2|NA
CASSVREEGYTF
TGTGCCAGCAGTGTGCGGGAAGAGGGCTACACCTTC